What follows is one TCR beta chain and its context. Its antigen remains unidentified. Both 60 Vbeta primers and 13 Jbeta primers went into the PCR. TCRdb keeps only in-frame clones here, not all; method: immunoSEQ multiplex PCR. This table has 60,000 to 90,000 clones, about 70% appearing once. This record comes from a study of cytomegalovirus exposure and HLA in healthy donors. Points from the study as a whole: In vitro work confirmed that a few CMV-associated chains recognize CMV antigens.

The sample taken for sequencing was PBMCs. The sequence was collected from a man aged 40-50 years in good health and CMV-seropositive.

CDR3 DNA: TGTGCCAGCAGTGCTAATCGACAGTTTAACACTGAAGCTTTCTTT. Translated, it gives CASSANRQFNTEAFF. The rearrangement links TRBV25-1 to TRBJ1-1, with D possibly being TRBD1 (5 bases). Germline values: CDR1 MGHDK, CDR2 SYGVNS. The CDR3 covers 15 residues. Trimming took off 4 bases at V and 2 bases at J, with 14 bases between the two ends.